A single sample is the source of the 31 T cell receptor beta chains below, sequenced in a study of cytomegalovirus exposure and HLA in healthy donors. The PCR used 60 Vbeta and 13 Jbeta primers. TCRdb's table, derived via immunoSEQ multiplex PCR, lists solely in-frame clones and lacks some. Here the sample spans 130,000 to 150,000 clones, roughly 73% being singletons. The material sequenced was PBMCs. The source is a human donor in good health.

J is TRBJ2-1 and V is TRBV9, with 7 bases fitting TRBD1. Germline CDR1 reads SGDLS; CDR2 reads YYNGEE. There are 16 residues in the CDR3. V was pared by 0 bases and J by 0 bases, with 3 bases of the junction left unmatched. The CDR3 coding sequence is TGTGCCAGCAGCGTAGCTGGACAGGACTCCTACAATGAGCAGTTCTTC. Encoded protein: CASSVAGQDSYNEQFF.

The chain couples TRBV9 to TRBJ2-1; 10 nucleotides align to TRBD1. With V trimmed by 4 bases and J by 4 bases, 5 bases remained unmatched. This CDR3 is 15 amino acids long. Per germline, CDR1 SGDLS and CDR2 YYNGEE. The CDR3 region is CASSPDRGEYNEQFF. In DNA, the CDR3 is TGTGCCAGCAGCCCGGACAGGGGGGAATACAATGAGCAGTTCTTC.

Here the CDR3 DNA reads TGCGCCAGCAGCTTGGGATGGACAGGGGGATCACCCTCTGGAAACACCATATATTTT. Translated, it gives CASSLGWTGGSPSGNTIYF. This chain links TRBV5-1 with TRBJ1-3; 10 nucleotides match TRBD1. The trim removed 0 bases at V and 0 bases at J, leaving 9 bases unmatched. CDR1 is SGHRS, CDR2 YFSETQ, per germline. The CDR3 contains 19 residues.

The rearrangement joins TRBV28 to TRBJ2-1; 8 bases align to TRBD1. Germline V lookup: CDR1 MDHEN, CDR2 SYDVKM. Trimming removed 6 bases from V and 3 bases from J; junction bases left unmatched: 4. This CDR3 region has 14 residues. The CDR3 DNA reads TGTGCCAGCAGGTCCAGGGGGCTCTACAATGAGCAGTTCTTC. Residues: CASRSRGLYNEQFF. Variable domain in full (rest from reference TRBV28 and TRBJ2-1): DVKVTQSSRYLVKRTGEKVFLECVQDMDHENMFWYRQDPGLGLRLIYFSYDVKMKEKGDIPEGYSVSREKKERFSLILESASTNQTSMYLCASRSRGLYNEQFFGPGTRLTVL.

The J gene is TRBJ1-1, the V gene TRBV10-3, with 11 bases fitting TRBD1. The CDR3 loop spans 15 amino acids. Germline assignment: CDR1 ENHRY and CDR2 SYGVKD. Unmatched junction bases numbered 3, after V lost 3 bases and J lost 3 bases. This CDR3 reads CAISDGTGGHTEAFF. In nucleotides, the CDR3 is TGTGCCATCAGTGATGGGACAGGGGGGCACACTGAAGCTTTCTTT.

This chain joins TRBV28 and TRBJ2-7; tentative D call: TRBD1 (6 bases). Trimming took off 8 bases at V and 2 bases at J, with 13 bases between the two ends. Per germline, CDR1 MDHEN and CDR2 SYDVKM. The CDR3 runs 13 residues. The CDR3 DNA reads as TGTGCCAGCGCCGGGACACCTACCTACGAGCAGTACTTC. It yields the protein CASAGTPTYEQYF.

The chain links TRBV7-2 to TRBJ2-5; a weak D match, TRBD1 (5 bases). CDR1 is SGHTA and CDR2 is FQGNSA in the germline V gene. The CDR3 loop spans 13 amino acids. Trimming left V 5 bases short and J 3 bases short, with 10 bases between. The CDR3 DNA sequence: TGTGCCAGCAGCCCTAACAGGAAAGAGACCCAGTACTTC. As protein: CASSPNRKETQYF.

The rearrangement links TRBV28 to TRBJ2-7; 7 bases line up with TRBD1. The CDR3 contains 15 residues. Trimming removed 5 bases from V and 4 bases from J; junction bases left unmatched: 11. Germline V gene sequence: CDR1 MDHEN, CDR2 SYDVKM. CDR3 nucleotide sequence: TGTGCCAGCAGTACCCGACAGGGAGAAAGGTACGAGCAGTACTTC. It is translated as CASSTRQGERYEQYF. Based on the CDR3 plus reference TRBV28 and TRBJ2-7, the full variable domain is DVKVTQSSRYLVKRTGEKVFLECVQDMDHENMFWYRQDPGLGLRLIYFSYDVKMKEKGDIPEGYSVSREKKERFSLILESASTNQTSMYLCASSTRQGERYEQYFGPGTRLTVT.

This clone was counted a single time. J is TRBJ1-2 and V is TRBV27; 7 bases are shared with TRBD1. CDR1 is MNHEY, CDR2 SMNVEV, per germline (reference sequence). Losses at the gene ends were 5 bases for V and 4 bases for J; bases not matched to a gene: 4. This CDR3 has 13 residues. CDR3 bases: TGTGCCAGCAGTGAAGGGGGCTTCTATGGCTACACCTTC. Amino acids: CASSEGGFYGYTF.

The chain uses TRBV7-9 and TRBJ1-1, with D unresolved. V lost 2 bases and J lost 2, with 6 bases in between. Germline assignment: CDR1 SEHNR and CDR2 FQNEAQ (reference sequence). The CDR3 spans 13 residues. The CDR3 coding sequence is TGTGCCAGCAGCTTAATCCCTAACACTGAAGCTTTCTTT. Translation: CASSLIPNTEAFF.

J is TRBJ2-5 and V is TRBV10-1; TRBD2 matches 8 bases. Germline values: CDR1 WNHNN, CDR2 SYGVQD (reference sequence). Trimming removed 4 bases from V and 4 bases from J; junction bases left unmatched: 2. CDR3 length equals 13 residues. CDR3 coding DNA: TGCGCCAGCAGTGGCGGGGGGTCAGAGACCCAGTACTTC. This gives the protein CASSGGGSETQYF.

The genes are TRBV6-1 and TRBJ1-5; 10 positions match TRBD1. The CDR3 extends over 15 amino acids. Germline CDR1 MNHNS, CDR2 SASEGT. V gave up 4 bases and J gave up 7 bases; unmatched junction bases: 7. CDR3 bases: TGTGCCAGCAGTGCAGCGGGACAGGGGAGGCAGCCCCAGCATTTT. Protein product: CASSAAGQGRQPQHF.

The rearrangement uses TRBV18 and TRBJ2-7; 7 nucleotides match TRBD2. The CDR3 extends over 14 amino acids. V dropped 6 bases and J dropped 4; count of bases not matched to a gene: 9. Germline V gives CDR1 KGHSH, CDR2 LQKENI. In DNA, the CDR3 is TGTGCCAGCTCCCCCCTCTCCGGGGGGTACGAGCAGTACTTC. It encodes CASSPLSGGYEQYF.

This clone was detected once. The chain is built from TRBV4-1 and TRBJ2-1; 9 bases agree with TRBD2. The CDR3 is 18 residues long. The germline V gene encodes CDR1 MGHRA and CDR2 YSYEKL. V lost 5 bases to trimming and J lost 10 bases; unmatched junction nucleotides: 21. The CDR3 nucleotides are TGCGCCAGCAGCTCACCCCAAGCGCGTTTGCGGGAGGGCCCGGAGCAGTTCTTC. This encodes CASSSPQARLREGPEQFF.

The V call is TRBV10-3, the J call TRBJ2-1, with D maybe TRBD1 (5 bases). Germline loops: CDR1 ENHRY, CDR2 SYGVKD. The V end was cut by 8 bases, the J end by 6 bases, with 8 bases between. This CDR3 spans 11 amino acids. The CDR3 reads CAIARANEQFF. The DNA for the CDR3 is TGTGCCATCGCCAGGGCCAATGAGCAGTTCTTC.

The gene calls are TRBV5-1 and TRBJ2-2; the match to TRBD1 covers 7 bases. CDR3 length equals 16 residues. Germline trimming cut 4 bases from V and 5 bases from J; bases unmatched to any gene: 11. In germline, CDR1 is SGHRS, CDR2 YFSETQ. This CDR3 is CASSLSGTEETGELFF. The CDR3 DNA follows: TGCGCCAGCAGCCTTTCGGGGACAGAAGAAACCGGGGAGCTGTTTTTT. The variable domain in full, with the rest retrieved from reference TRBV5-1 and TRBJ2-2, is KAGVTQTPRYLIKTRGQQVTLSCSPISGHRSVSWYQQTPGQGLQFLFEYFSETQRNKGNFPGRFSGRQFSNSRSEMNVSTLELGDSALYLCASSLSGTEETGELFFGEGSRLTVL.

This sequence joins TRBV6-1 and TRBJ2-1; TRBD2 might be the D (5 bases). The CDR3 extends over 16 amino acids. Germline CDR1 MNHNS, CDR2 SASEGT. V was shortened by 4 bases and J by 2 bases, with 15 bases between the two germline ends. The CDR3 region has the DNA TGTGCCAGCAGTGCTAGAAGCGGCCACCCCTACAATGAGCAGTTCTTC. It encodes CASSARSGHPYNEQFF.

This clone has a handful of counts. The V and J genes are TRBV6-1 and TRBJ2-5; D gene unclear. The V and J ends lost 4 bases and 4 bases respectively, with 10 bases between them. Germline V gene sequence: CDR1 MNHNS, CDR2 SASEGT. The CDR3 spans 13 residues. The CDR3 protein is CASSGPLVETQYF. CDR3 bases: TGTGCCAGCAGTGGGCCGTTGGTAGAGACCCAGTACTTC.

The chain recombines TRBV30 with TRBJ2-5, with D maybe TRBD1 (7 bases). The tail of the sequence fits TRBJ2-7 better, so the J call may be wrong. Germline loops: CDR1 GTSNPN, CDR2 SVGIG (reference sequence). The CDR3 totals 12 residues. The chain's CDR3 is CAWSPGGYEQYF. The CDR3 region has the DNA TGTGCCTGGAGCCCAGGGGGGTACGAGCAGTACTTC.

In its sample, this clone was seen once. The V call is TRBV2, the J call TRBJ2-1, with D tentatively TRBD2 (6 bases). CDR3 length equals 12 residues. The germline gives CDR1 SNHLY, CDR2 FYNNEI. V was clipped by 6 bases and J by 9 bases, with 12 bases between them. CDR3 DNA sequence: TGTGCCAGCAGGAGGGAGGCAGGTGAGCAGTTCTTC. Translating gives CASRREAGEQFF.

This clone was seen only once. V and J are TRBV29-1 and TRBJ2-5; 8 nucleotides align to TRBD1. The J call could be wrong; TRBJ2-7 is a better fit for the DNA end. This CDR3 region has 15 residues. CDR1 and CDR2 from the germline V gene are SQVTM and ANQGSEA. The CDR3 protein is CSVESRGQGTYEQYF. In nucleotides, the CDR3 is TGCAGCGTTGAATCTCGCGGACAGGGAACCTACGAGCAGTACTTC.

The gene calls are TRBV30 and TRBJ2-1, with D perhaps TRBD2 (6 bases). This CDR3 contains 12 residues. CDR1 is GTSNPN and CDR2 is SVGIG in the germline V gene (reference sequence). V gave up 0 bases and J gave up 8 bases, with 8 bases separating them. CDR3 nucleotide sequence: TGTGCCTGGAGTGTCGGGAGCTATGAGCAGTTCTTC. Its protein is CAWSVGSYEQFF.

This clone was seen a handful of times. The rearrangement links TRBV19 to TRBJ1-3; 7 bases match TRBD1. This CDR3 region has 15 residues. From germline, CDR1 is LNHDA and CDR2 SQIVND (reference sequence). After removal of 10 bases from V and 0 bases from J, the junction contained 9 bases not matched to a gene. CDR3 sequence (DNA): TGTGCCACCCGACAGGGCTATGGCTCTGGAAACACCATATATTTT. The encoded protein is CATRQGYGSGNTIYF.

The chain carries TRBV20-1 and TRBJ1-1; D unclear. Germline assignment: CDR1 DFQATT and CDR2 SNEGSKA (reference sequence). Trimming shortened V by 5 bases and J by 1 base, and 5 bases separated the two germline ends. The CDR3 extends over 11 amino acids. This CDR3 reads CSAPWNTEAFF. CDR3 in DNA: TGCAGTGCTCCCTGGAACACTGAAGCTTTCTTT.

CDR3 amino acids: CASGGGQGPTDTQYF. The CDR3 nucleotides read TGTGCCAGCGGGGGGGGACAGGGGCCCACAGATACGCAGTATTTT. This chain joins TRBV28 and TRBJ2-3; 10 positions agree with TRBD1. The J segment lost 2 bases and the V segment lost 8 bases, leaving 7 bases of the junction unmatched. The CDR3 is 15 residues long. Germline V gene lookup returns CDR1 MDHEN and CDR2 SYDVKM.

The chain uses TRBV15 and TRBJ2-3; no clear D. The CDR3 is 16 residues long. Trimming took off 0 bases at V and 0 bases at J, with 10 bases between the two ends. Per germline, CDR1 LNHNV and CDR2 YYDKDF (reference sequence). CDR3 sequence (DNA): TGTGCCACCAGCAGAGATCTAGGTTTTAGCACAGATACGCAGTATTTT. Its translation: CATSRDLGFSTDTQYF.

This clone was found a few times. The chain has TRBV18 and TRBJ1-6; D remains unclear. V was trimmed by 2 bases and J by 0 bases, leaving 8 bases between them. CDR3 length equals 16 residues. Germline V gene lookup returns CDR1 KGHSH and CDR2 LQKENI. This CDR3 reads CASSPAGSSYNSPLHF. DNA for the CDR3: TGTGCCAGCTCACCAGCGGGGAGCTCCTATAATTCACCCCTCCACTTT.

This clone came up a few times. The chain carries TRBV25-1 and TRBJ1-4, with a possible D match to TRBD1 (6 bases). Trimming shortened V by 5 bases and J by 10 bases, and 20 bases separated the two germline ends. Germline CDR1 MGHDK, CDR2 SYGVNS. The CDR3 has 15 residues. CDR3 loop: CASSNSGTSPGKLFF. The DNA of the CDR3 is TGTGCCAGCAGTAACTCCGGGACAAGCCCTGGAAAACTGTTTTTT.

The chain recombines TRBV7-9 with TRBJ2-7; maybe TRBD2 (7 bases). Germline CDR1 and CDR2: SEHNR and FQNEAQ (reference sequence). The germline V and J ends were trimmed by 0 bases and 6 bases, with 12 bases remaining between them. The length of the CDR3 is 14 residues. The CDR3 DNA sequence: TGTGCCAGCAGCTTAGCGGGGGGGCCTTTCGAGCAGTACTTC. Protein sequence: CASSLAGGPFEQYF.

The rearrangement links TRBV13 to TRBJ1-2, with 9 bases fitting TRBD1. Germline CDR1 and CDR2: PRHDT and FYEKMQ (reference sequence). V lost 5 bases and J lost 2; bases outside the gene matches: 3. This CDR3 region has 14 residues. Written as DNA, the CDR3 is TGTGCCAGCAGCCCCGGGACAGGGAACTATGGCTACACCTTC. Its protein product is CASSPGTGNYGYTF.

The chain combines TRBV4-1 with TRBJ2-6, with D perhaps TRBD1 (6 bases). The CDR3 runs to 19 residues. The V end was cut by 4 bases, the J end by 0 bases, with 19 bases between. Germline V gene lookup returns CDR1 MGHRA and CDR2 YSYEKL. CDR3 nucleotides: TGCGCCAGCAGCCCCGAACCCAGGGGCGTAATCTCTGGGGCCAACGTCCTGACTTTC. Protein product: CASSPEPRGVISGANVLTF.